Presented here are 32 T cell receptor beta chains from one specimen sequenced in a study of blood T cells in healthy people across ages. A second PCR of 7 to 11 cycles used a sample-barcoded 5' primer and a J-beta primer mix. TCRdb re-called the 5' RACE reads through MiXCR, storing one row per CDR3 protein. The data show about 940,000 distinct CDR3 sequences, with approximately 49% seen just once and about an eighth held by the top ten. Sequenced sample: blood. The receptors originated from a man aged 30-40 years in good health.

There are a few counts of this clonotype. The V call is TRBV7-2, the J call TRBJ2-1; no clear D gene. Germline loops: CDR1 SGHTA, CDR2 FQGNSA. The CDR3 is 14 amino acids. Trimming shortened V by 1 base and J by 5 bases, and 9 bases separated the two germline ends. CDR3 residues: CASSLVGPDNEQFF. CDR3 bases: TGTGCCAGCAGCTTAGTTGGCCCAGACAATGAGCAGTTCTTC.

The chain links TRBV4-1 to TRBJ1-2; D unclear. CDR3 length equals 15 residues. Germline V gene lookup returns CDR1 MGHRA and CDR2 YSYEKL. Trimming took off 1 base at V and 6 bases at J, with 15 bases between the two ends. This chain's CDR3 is CASSQVGRNINGYTF. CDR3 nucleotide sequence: TGCGCCAGCAGCCAAGTAGGGCGGAATATTAATGGCTACACCTTC.

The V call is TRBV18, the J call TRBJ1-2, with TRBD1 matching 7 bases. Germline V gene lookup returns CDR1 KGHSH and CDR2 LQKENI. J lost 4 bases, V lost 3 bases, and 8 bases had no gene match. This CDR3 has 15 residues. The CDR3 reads CASSPNRGWAYGYTF. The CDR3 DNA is TGTGCCAGCTCACCGAACAGGGGTTGGGCCTATGGCTACACCTTC.

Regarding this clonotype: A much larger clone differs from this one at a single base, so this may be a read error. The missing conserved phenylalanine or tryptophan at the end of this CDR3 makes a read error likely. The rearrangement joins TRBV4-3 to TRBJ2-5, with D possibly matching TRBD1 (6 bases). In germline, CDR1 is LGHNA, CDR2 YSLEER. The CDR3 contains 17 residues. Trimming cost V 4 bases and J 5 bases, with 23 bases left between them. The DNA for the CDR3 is TGCGCCAGCAGCCCCTCATGGACAGCCTCCTTGTGGGAGACCCAGTACTCC. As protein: CASSPSWTASLWETQYS.

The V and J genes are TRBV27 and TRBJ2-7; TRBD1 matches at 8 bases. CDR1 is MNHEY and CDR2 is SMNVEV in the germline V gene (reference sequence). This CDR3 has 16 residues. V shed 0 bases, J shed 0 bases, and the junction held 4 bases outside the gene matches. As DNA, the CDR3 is TGTGCCAGCAGTTTATCTTTGGGACAGGCCTCCTACGAGCAGTACTTC. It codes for CASSLSLGQASYEQYF.

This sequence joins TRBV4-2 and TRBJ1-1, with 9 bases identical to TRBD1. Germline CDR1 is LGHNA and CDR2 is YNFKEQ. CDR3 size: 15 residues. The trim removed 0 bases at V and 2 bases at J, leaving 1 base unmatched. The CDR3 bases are TGTGCCAGCAGCCAAGATACAGGGGGCAACACTGAAGCTTTCTTT. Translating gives CASSQDTGGNTEAFF.

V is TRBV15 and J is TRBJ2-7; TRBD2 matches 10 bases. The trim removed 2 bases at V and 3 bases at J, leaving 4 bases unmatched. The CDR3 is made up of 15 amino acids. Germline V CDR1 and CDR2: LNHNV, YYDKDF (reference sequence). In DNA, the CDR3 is TGTGCCACCAGCAGAACTAGCGGGGCCTTCTACGAGCAGTACTTC. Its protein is CATSRTSGAFYEQYF.

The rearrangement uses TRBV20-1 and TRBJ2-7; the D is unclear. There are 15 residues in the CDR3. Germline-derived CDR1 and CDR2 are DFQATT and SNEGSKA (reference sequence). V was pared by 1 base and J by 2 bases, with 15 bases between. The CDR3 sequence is CSARVRQASAYEQYF. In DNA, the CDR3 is TGCAGTGCTAGAGTCCGGCAGGCGTCCGCCTACGAGCAGTACTTC.

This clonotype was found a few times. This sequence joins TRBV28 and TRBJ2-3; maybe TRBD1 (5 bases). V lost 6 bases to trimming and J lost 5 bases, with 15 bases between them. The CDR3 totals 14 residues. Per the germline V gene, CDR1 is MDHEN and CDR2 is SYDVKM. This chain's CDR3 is CASSNLDSIDTQYF. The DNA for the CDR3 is TGTGCCAGCAGCAATCTCGACAGTATAGATACGCAGTATTTT.

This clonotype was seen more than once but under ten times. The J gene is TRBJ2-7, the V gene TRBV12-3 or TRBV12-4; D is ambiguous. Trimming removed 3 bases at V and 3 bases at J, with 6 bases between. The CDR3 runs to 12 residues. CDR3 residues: CASSLPYYEQYF. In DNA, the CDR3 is TGTGCCAGCAGTTTGCCCTACTACGAGCAGTACTTC.

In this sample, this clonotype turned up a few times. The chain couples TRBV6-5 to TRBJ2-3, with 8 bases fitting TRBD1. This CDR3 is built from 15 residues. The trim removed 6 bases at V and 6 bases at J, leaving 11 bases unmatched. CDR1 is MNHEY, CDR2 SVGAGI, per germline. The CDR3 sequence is CASRPGTGMSDTQYF. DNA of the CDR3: TGTGCCAGCAGACCTGGGACAGGAATGTCGGATACGCAGTATTTT.

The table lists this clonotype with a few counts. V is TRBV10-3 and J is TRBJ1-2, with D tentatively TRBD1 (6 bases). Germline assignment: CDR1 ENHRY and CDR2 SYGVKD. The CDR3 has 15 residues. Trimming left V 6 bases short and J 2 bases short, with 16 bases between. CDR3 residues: CAISVPGERNYGYTF. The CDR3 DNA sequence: TGTGCCATCAGCGTGCCAGGGGAGAGAAACTATGGCTACACCTTC.

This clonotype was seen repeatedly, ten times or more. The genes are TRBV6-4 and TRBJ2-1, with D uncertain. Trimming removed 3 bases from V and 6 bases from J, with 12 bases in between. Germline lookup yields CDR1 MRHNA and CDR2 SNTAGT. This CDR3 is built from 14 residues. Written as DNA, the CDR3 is TGTGCCAGCAGTGAGGGGTTAGAGCGCAATGAGCAGTTCTTC. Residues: CASSEGLERNEQFF.

The CDR3 region is CSARGGLPGETQYF. CDR3 bases: TGCAGTGCTAGAGGAGGCCTCCCAGGGGAGACCCAGTACTTC. The chain links TRBV20-1 to TRBJ2-5, with TRBD1 as a possible D gene (5 bases). Between the trimmed V and J ends, which lost 1 base and 5 bases, there was a span of 14 bases. The CDR3 is 14 residues long. Germline V gives CDR1 DFQATT, CDR2 SNEGSKA (reference sequence).

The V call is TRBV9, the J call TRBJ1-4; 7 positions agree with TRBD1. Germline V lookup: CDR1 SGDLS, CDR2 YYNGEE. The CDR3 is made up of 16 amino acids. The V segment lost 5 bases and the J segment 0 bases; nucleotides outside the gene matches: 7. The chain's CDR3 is CASSRDSQATNEKLFF. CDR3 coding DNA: TGTGCCAGCAGTCGGGACAGCCAGGCAACTAATGAAAAACTGTTTTTT.

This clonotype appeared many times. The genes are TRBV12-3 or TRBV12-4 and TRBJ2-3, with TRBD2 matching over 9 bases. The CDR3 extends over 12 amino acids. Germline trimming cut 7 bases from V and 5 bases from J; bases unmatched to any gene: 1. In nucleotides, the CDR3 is TGTGCCAGCAAAGCGGGGGGAGATACGCAGTATTTT. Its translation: CASKAGGDTQYF.

The CDR3 reads CATSDSRGLTQYEQYF. The CDR3 nucleotides read TGTGCCACCAGTGATTCCAGGGGGCTTACCCAATACGAGCAGTACTTC. The chain has TRBV24-1 and TRBJ2-7, with 8 nucleotides matching TRBD1. The trim removed 2 bases at V and 4 bases at J, leaving 9 bases unmatched. CDR3 size: 16 residues. Germline V CDR1 and CDR2: KGHDR, SFDVKD.

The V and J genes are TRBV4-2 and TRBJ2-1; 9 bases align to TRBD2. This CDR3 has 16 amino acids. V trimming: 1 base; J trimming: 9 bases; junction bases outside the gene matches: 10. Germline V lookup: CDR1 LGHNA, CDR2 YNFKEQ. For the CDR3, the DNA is TGTGCCAGCAGCCAAGTTAATGCGGGGGGGTTCTTTGAGCAGTTCTTC. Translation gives CASSQVNAGGFFEQFF.

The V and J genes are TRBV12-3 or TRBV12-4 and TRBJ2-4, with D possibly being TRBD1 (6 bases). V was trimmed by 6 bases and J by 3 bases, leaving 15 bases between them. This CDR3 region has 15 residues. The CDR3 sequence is CASSRGGTVKNIQYF. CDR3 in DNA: TGTGCCAGCAGCCGAGGGGGTACGGTCAAAAACATTCAGTACTTC.

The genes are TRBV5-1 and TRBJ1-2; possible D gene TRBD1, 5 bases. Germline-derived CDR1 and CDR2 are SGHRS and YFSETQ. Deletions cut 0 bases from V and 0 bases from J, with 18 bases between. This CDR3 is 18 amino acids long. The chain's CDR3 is CASSLDGGAALTNYGYTF. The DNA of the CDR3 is TGCGCCAGCAGCTTGGATGGCGGGGCCGCACTGACTAACTATGGCTACACCTTC.

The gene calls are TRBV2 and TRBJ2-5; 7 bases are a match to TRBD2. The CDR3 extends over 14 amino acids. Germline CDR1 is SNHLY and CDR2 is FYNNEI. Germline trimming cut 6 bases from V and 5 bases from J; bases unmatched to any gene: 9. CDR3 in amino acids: CASREQGLVETQYF. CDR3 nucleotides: TGTGCCAGCAGGGAACAAGGACTAGTGGAGACCCAGTACTTC.

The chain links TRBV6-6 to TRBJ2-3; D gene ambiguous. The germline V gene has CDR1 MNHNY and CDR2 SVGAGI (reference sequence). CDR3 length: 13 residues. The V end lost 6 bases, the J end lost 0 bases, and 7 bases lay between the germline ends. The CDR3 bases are TGTGCCAGCAGATTCGCCAGCACAGATACGCAGTATTTT. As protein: CASRFASTDTQYF.

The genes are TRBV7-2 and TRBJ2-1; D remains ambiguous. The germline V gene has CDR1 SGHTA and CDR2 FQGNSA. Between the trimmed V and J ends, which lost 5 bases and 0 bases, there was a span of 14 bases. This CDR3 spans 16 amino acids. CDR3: CASSPGLKGSYNEQFF. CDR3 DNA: TGTGCCAGCAGCCCCGGCTTGAAGGGCTCCTACAATGAGCAGTTCTTC.

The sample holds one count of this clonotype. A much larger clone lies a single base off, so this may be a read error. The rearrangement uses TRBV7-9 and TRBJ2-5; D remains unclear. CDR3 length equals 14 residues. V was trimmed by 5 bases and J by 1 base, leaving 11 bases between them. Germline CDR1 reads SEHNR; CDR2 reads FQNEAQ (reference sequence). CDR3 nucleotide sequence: TGTGCCAGCAGCGTAGAGGCTACCCAAGAGACCCAGTACTTC. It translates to CASSVEATQETQYF.

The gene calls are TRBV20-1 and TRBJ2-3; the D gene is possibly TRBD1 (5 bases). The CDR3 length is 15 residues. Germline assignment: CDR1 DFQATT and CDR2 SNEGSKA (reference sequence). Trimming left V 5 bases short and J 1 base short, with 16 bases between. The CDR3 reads CSAHDRKGGTDTQYF. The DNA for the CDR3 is TGCAGTGCTCACGACAGAAAAGGGGGCACAGATACGCAGTATTTT.

CDR3: CASSRSRGANYGYTF. Here the CDR3 DNA reads TGTGCCAGCAGCCGCTCCAGGGGCGCCAACTATGGCTACACCTTC. The rearrangement joins TRBV27 to TRBJ1-2, with D possibly TRBD1 on 6 matching bases. The germline gives CDR1 MNHEY, CDR2 SMNVEV (reference sequence). There are 15 residues in the CDR3. Trimming removed 6 bases at V and 2 bases at J, with 16 bases between.

CDR3 nucleotide sequence: TGTGCCATCAGTGATCCTCCGGGACAGTTTAACTATGGCTACACCTTC. The encoded protein is CAISDPPGQFNYGYTF. The chain employs TRBV10-3 and TRBJ1-2, with TRBD1 identical over 7 bases. The length of the CDR3 is 16 residues. Per the germline V gene, CDR1 is ENHRY and CDR2 is SYGVKD. Trimming took 3 bases from V and 1 from J; bases not matched to a gene: 8.

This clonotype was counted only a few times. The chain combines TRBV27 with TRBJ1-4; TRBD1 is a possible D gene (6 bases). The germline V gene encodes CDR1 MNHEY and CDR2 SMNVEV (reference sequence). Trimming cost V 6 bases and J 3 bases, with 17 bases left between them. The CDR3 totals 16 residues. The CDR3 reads CASRTGQPGANEKLFF. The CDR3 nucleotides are TGTGCCAGCAGGACAGGCCAACCTGGGGCTAATGAAAAACTGTTTTTT.

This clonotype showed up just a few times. The CDR3, as DNA: TGTGCCAGCAGCTTAAGTAACAGGGGTTGGACAGATACGCAGTATTTT. Translating it yields CASSLSNRGWTDTQYF. V is TRBV13 and J is TRBJ2-3; 7 positions match TRBD1. Trimming cost V 2 bases and J 3 bases; bases outside gene matches: 8. This CDR3 region has 16 residues. The V gene's germline CDR1 is PRHDT and CDR2 FYEKMQ (reference sequence).

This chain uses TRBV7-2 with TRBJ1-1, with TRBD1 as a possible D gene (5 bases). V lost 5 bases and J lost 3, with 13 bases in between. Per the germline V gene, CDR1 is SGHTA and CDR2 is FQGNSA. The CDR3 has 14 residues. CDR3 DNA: TGTGCCAGCAGCGTGCAGGGAGGGGACACTGAAGCTTTCTTT. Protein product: CASSVQGGDTEAFF.

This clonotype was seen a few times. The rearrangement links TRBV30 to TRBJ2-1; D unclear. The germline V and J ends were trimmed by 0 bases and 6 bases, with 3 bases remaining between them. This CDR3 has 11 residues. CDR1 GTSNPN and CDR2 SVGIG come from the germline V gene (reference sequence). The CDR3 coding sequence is TGTGCCTGGAGTGTACCCAATGAGCAGTTCTTC. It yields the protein CAWSVPNEQFF. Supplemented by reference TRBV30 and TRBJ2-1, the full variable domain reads SQTIHQWPATLVQPVGSPLSLECTVEGTSNPNLYWYRQAAGRGLQLLFYSVGIGQISSEVPQNLSASRPQDRQFILSSKKLLLSDSGFYLCAWSVPNEQFFGPGTRLTVL.

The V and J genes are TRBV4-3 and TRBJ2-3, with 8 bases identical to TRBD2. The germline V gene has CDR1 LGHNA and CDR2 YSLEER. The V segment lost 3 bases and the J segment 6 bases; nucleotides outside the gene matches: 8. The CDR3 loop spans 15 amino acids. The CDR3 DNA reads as TGCGCCAGCAGCCACGAGGGACTAGAGTTTGATACGCAGTATTTT. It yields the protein CASSHEGLEFDTQYF.